The clone carrying this T cell receptor beta chain was detected only a few times. During colonoscopy, one to two rectal pinch biopsies were collected. The data stem from a study of pediatric ulcerative colitis. Trimming removed 2 bases from V and 3 bases from J, with 9 bases in between. This CDR3 spans 14 amino acids. Germline V gives CDR1 SGHDT, CDR2 YYEEEE. Libraries were prepared by immunoSEQ multiplex PCR; TCRdb keeps only in-frame clonotypes and omits some of them. In the table there are about 36,000 clones, around 78% of which are singletons. This chain uses TRBV5-6 with TRBJ1-3; no clear D gene. Sequences were obtained from gut tissue. This sequence originates from a boy between 10 and 17 years old with moderate ulcerative colitis. The chain's CDR3 is CASSLSTVGNTIYF. The CDR3 bases are TGTGCCAGCAGCTTATCAACAGTTGGAAACACCATATATTTT.